The sequence of this T cell receptor beta chain was determined in a study of cytomegalovirus exposure and HLA in healthy donors (dated by TCRdb to 2016 to 2017). About the full investigation: An earlier analysis of 587 of the donors reported 276 Gb of sequence data and 95 million to 120 million unique TCR beta sequences obtained from around 170 million T cells. To predict cytomegalovirus infection status, the study combined high-throughput TCR immunosequencing, statistical association of individual TCRs with disease status, and machine learning. All discovery cohort repertoires had been generated using a single sequencing platform. An earlier analysis of around 580 of the donors used high-throughput TCR beta sequencing to judge whether each TCR beta V gene segment behaved as functional or pseudogenic. Of the 350 to 450 genotyped donors, roughly 76% were placed in the genetic ancestry cluster associated with self-reported Caucasian donors. The study profiled the T cell repertoires of about 640 subjects by immunosequencing and related them to cytomegalovirus serostatus. Typing coverage varied by locus: roughly 629-630 donors for A, B, C, DRB1 and DQB1; roughly 560 for DQA1; more than 600 for DPA1; around 490 for DPB1. Along with the 666-subject first cohort, a separate validation cohort of roughly 110 different subjects was used. Donor age, sex, ethnicity and CMV serostatus were compiled alongside the repertoire data. Approximately 310 gigabases of sequencing data and some 85 million unique TCR sequences were included in an early release covering over 600 HLA-typed donors. The study was designed to test whether signatures of past pathogen exposure could be identified by cataloging public T cell receptors. Genome-wide SNP genotypes for about 60% of the roughly 700 donors were used in a later genetic analysis, which treated that subset as a discovery cohort. A later analysis re-examined previously published TCR beta repertoires from more than 650 donors and added high-resolution HLA genotyping to investigate patterns of TCR occurrence. The later analysis used no new phenotypic data to find candidate immune exposures, relying instead on TCR beta sequences and their occurrence across donors. Across about 370 genotyped donors of the cohort, an average of about 200,000 unique TCR beta nucleotide sequences per donor were sequenced, and roughly a sixth of those sequences were non-productive. HLA typing included class I and class II loci at four-digit resolution. Because of strong linkage in the cohort, roughly five DR-DQ haplotypes were treated as single units for association and clustering. Overall study outcomes, separate from this receptor: A later analysis found that HLA-associated TCR beta chains were more clonally expanded and had lower generation probabilities than equally common non-associated chains. The classifier was reported to diagnose cytomegalovirus status with high specificity and sensitivity in both the original cohort and the validation cohort. In a later analysis, the rate of TCR association differed among HLA loci, with DRB1 alleles having the most associated TCRs and HLA-C alleles having the fewest. The presence/absence analyses assumed that sequencing depth was roughly uniform across donors, and that assumption may not be true. Because HLA typing was missing for some donors at each locus, association tests included only the typed subset. Linkage disequilibrium might explain the correlated functional status among segregating V segments, but an unknown experimental factor could not be ruled out. A further reported finding was that TCR beta sequences accurately predicted the HLA-A and HLA-B alleles for most subjects in the first cohort. An association between a missense DCLRE1C variant and V-gene and J-gene trimming of TCR beta chains was found in a later genetic analysis and replicated in an independent cohort. A later analysis found that most CMV-associated TCR beta chains appeared HLA-restricted, with HLA associations seemingly driven largely by CMV exposure. In the study, roughly 160 TCR beta chains were listed as associated with cytomegalovirus. Because counts were too low, roughly 16 rarely observed V segments, including chromosome 9 orphons, were excluded from the earlier analysis of some 590 of the donors. For the cohort, immune exposure information was limited to CMV serostatus. A few of the identified cytomegalovirus-associated TCR beta chains were confirmed in vitro to be specific for cytomegalovirus antigens. Broadly in line with IMGT annotations, most TCR beta V segments showed up in productive rearrangements about 87% or about 30% of the time in an earlier analysis of several hundred of the donors. A later analysis reported that several top co-occurrence clusters appeared linked to parvovirus B19, influenza, CMV and Epstein-Barr virus. In a later genetic analysis, fewer N-insertions in productive TCRs were reported among donors in an Asian-associated ancestry cluster than the roughly 640-donor mean. Because the 87-base-pair reads could not distinguish some IMGT-functional V segments, including TRBV6-2 and TRBV6-3, those segments were excluded. Only TCR beta chains were sequenced in this cohort, and the absence of alpha or paired-chain data limited detectable features. Specific HLA alleles were associated with 16,951 TCR beta sequences at a false discovery rate of 0.05 in a later analysis. Strong co-occurrence of HLA alleles, especially DR and DQ, made assigning TCR associations to individual alleles difficult. Most TCR sequences were observed very rarely across donors, whereas some public TCRs were present in many individuals. The authors suggested that the approach could potentially be generalized to other disease states and immunological phenotypes. A group of highly shared sequence variants was considered likely to be a technical artifact of the sequencing pipeline.

V is cut by 5 bases and J by 2 bases, and the space between the germline ends is 9 bases. The CDR3 starts with the cysteine, ends with the phenylalanine, and has 13 residues. Only the CDR3 DNA stays, 39 bases, in frame from base 1. CDR1 SNHLY and CDR2 FYNNEI are derived from the germline V gene. In total, approximately 690 healthy bone marrow donors made up the cohort. All cohort members were sampled while nominally healthy, although unrecorded immune exposures were likely present. The donor was CMV seropositive and belonged to the group of 270 or so seropositive cohort members. Each donor provided a peripheral blood sample, and peripheral blood mononuclear cells were used for TCR beta sequencing. The Qiagen DNeasy Blood Extraction Kit was used to extract genomic DNA from the blood cell samples. The table lists this clone with a few counts. Its antigen remains undetermined. Base qualities are not at hand, and no much larger clone is one base apart.

The library was prepared using the immunoSEQ multiplex PCR assay. A mixture of 60 forward primers for TCR Vbeta segments and 13 reverse primers for TCR Jbeta segments was used in the multiplex PCR. The CDR3 region of rearranged TCR beta genes was amplified from genomic DNA with a multiplex PCR assay. Amplified TCR beta libraries were sequenced as 87-base-pair reads on the Illumina HiSeq System. The study's processing was this. Across the 500 to 850 repertoires, a later analysis counted some 80 million unique TCR beta chains, around 11 million of which were shared by at least two donors. A nearest-neighbor algorithm error-corrected the raw reads and collapsed the reads into unique sequences, merging closely related sequences to remove PCR and sequencing errors. CDR3 sequences were aligned to IMGT reference sequences to assign V, D and J gene segments. For a sequence to be retained, a match of at least six nucleotides was required to both a V gene segment and a J gene segment. Rearrangements were classified as productive when the CDR3 lacked stop codons and remained in frame with V and J, and all other rearrangements were classified as non-productive. CDR3 was defined by IMGT convention, running from the second conserved V-encoded cysteine to the conserved J-encoded phenylalanine. The earlier analysis of some 540 of the donors excluded any sequence lacking an unambiguous match to a single V gene segment. An earlier analysis of several hundred of the donors called V segments functional above 56.7% productive rearrangements and segregating when the between-donor standard deviation exceeded 5%. A statistical classification framework was developed to diagnose cytomegalovirus status using the catalog of TCR beta chain sequences. A later analysis assigned V and J genes by comparing TCR nucleotide sequences with IMGT/GENE-DB human TR gene sequences. The TCRdist pipeline was used in a later analysis to assign CDR3 sequences and most-parsimonious VDJ recombination scenarios. In a later analysis, every TCR beta chain was defined by the combination of its CDR3 amino acid sequence and its V-gene family, and reads without a unique V-gene family were dropped. As a way to deal with suspected cross-contamination and a sequencing artifact, a later analysis dropped 450 to 700 nucleotide sequences that were highly shared and had low generation probability. A later analysis calculated a clonal expansion index for each public chain from normalized within-repertoire ranks of inferred template counts. Generation probabilities in a later analysis came from a VDJ recombination model fitted to out-of-frame rearrangements, and those results were checked against IGoR. A later analysis scored TCR-TCR, TCR-HLA and TCR-CMV co-occurrence with hypergeometric tests, applying a repertoire-size bias correction to TCR pairs. A later analysis estimated false discovery rates by permuting HLA or CMV assignments 20 times. In a later analysis, co-occurring TCRs were grouped using DBSCAN, with TCRdist sequence similarity added in when clustering inside HLA-allele-positive subsets. Repertoires with fewer than 30,000 or more than 120,000 public chains, plus five repertoires with anomalous nucleotide sharing, were excluded from co-occurrence clustering. Imported from immuneACCESS, the table was reduced by TCRdb to in-frame sequences with V and J called. These copies leave out some clones; in studies compared against another copy, an unresolved V gene accounts for under half, and the cause of the remainder is not known. That table is the source of V, J and clone size, and D and trimming were worked out from the DNA. For this sample there are 70,000 to 95,000 clones; about 75% appear just once. The top ten hold roughly 9.1% of the sample.

Material: PBMCs. This receptor chain uses TRBV2 and TRBJ2-5; a confident D gene designation cannot be given. This sequence originates from a man younger than 40 in good health and CMV-seropositive. The bases read TGTGCCAGCAGTCGGAGTAGGCAAGAGACCCAGTACTTC. It specifies CASSRSRQETQYF.